This T cell receptor (beta chain) was profiled in a study of blood T cell repertoires in COVID-19 (dated by TCRdb to about 2020). Background on the whole study: Samples from collaborators originated in the United States, Italy and Spain and spanned both the acute and convalescent phases of COVID-19. The repertoires were made available in a free public database intended to serve as a resource for research on the immune response to SARS-CoV-2. A de-identified subject ID, COVID-19 status, age in years and sex were almost always included in the sample metadata. Subjects who had been exposed to COVID-19, were actively infected with it, or had recovered from it provided the deeply sampled blood TCRbeta repertoires that made up the dataset. The material from the prospective study consisted of cDNA or gDNA derived from T cells, B-cell-depleted T cells, or PBMCs. HLA class I and class II types, where available, came from metadata supplied by the sample provider rather than from assay-based typing. The samples were drawn from the first 160 participants of the ongoing ImmuneRACE study and from about 1,200 subjects provided by 6 global collaborators. General findings and caveats noted by the study authors: Clinical and demographic metadata were provided uncurated, with the amount varying by source and participant.

To note about this clone: The antigen it recognizes is unknown. It has no much larger one-base neighbor in the sample; base qualities were not kept.

The germline V gene encodes CDR1 DFQATT and CDR2 SNEGSKA (reference sequence). V is cut by 5 bases and J by 5 bases, and the space between the germline ends is 6 bases. The CDR3 starts with the cysteine, ends with the phenylalanine, and has 10 residues. The CDR3 DNA has 30 bases and is translated from base 1. Samples from volunteer blood donors who had recovered from COVID-19 were contributed by a second Seattle source. Whole blood was collected in K2EDTA tubes by collaborating institutions according to the institutions' own protocols. For TCRbeta analysis, collaborators shipped samples as frozen whole blood, isolated PBMCs, or DNA extracted from either of those sample types. TCRbeta CDR3 regions were amplified from genomic DNA by means of the immunoSEQ Assay, a bias-controlled multiplex PCR. The original methods were these. Nucleated cell counts per sample were estimated from amplification of reference gene primers within the assay. To quantify the absolute abundance of each unique TCRbeta CDR3 rearrangement, sequence reads were collapsed and filtered. For each sample, productive Simpson clonality was calculated as the square root of Simpson's diversity index over productive rearrangements. TCRdb took this table from immuneACCESS and kept in-frame rearrangements with V and J called. Such tables lack part of the clones; where checked against another copy, unresolved V genes explain under half of the gap, and the rest is unexplained. V, J and clone size are those of that table, while D and trimming were read from the DNA. The sample records about 310,000 clones, approximately 89% of which are singletons. The ten largest clones take up 6.5% to 9.5% of the sample.

The source material was peripheral blood. The receptor was isolated from a woman between 50 and 59 years old who had recovered from COVID-19. This receptor chain uses TRBV20-1 and TRBJ2-5; the D segment could be TRBD1, given 5 matching bases. For the CDR3, the sequence is CSAGAETQYF. DNA sequence: TGCAGTGCTGGGGCCGAGACCCAGTACTTC.